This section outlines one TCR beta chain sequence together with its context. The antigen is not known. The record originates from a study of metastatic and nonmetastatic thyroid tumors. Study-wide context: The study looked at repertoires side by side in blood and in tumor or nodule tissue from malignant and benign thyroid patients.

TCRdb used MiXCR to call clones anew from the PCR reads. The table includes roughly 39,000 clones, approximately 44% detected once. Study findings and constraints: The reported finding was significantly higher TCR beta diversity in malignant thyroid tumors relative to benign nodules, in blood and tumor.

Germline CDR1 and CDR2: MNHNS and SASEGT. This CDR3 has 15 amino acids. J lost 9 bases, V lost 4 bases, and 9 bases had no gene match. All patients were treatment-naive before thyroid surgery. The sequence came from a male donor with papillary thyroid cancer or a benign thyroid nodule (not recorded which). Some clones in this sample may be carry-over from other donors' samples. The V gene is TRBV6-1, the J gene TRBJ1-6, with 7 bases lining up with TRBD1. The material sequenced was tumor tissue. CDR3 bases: TGTGCCAGCAGTGCGGCGACAGGGTCTAGTTCACCCCTCCACTTT. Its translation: CASSAATGSSSPLHF.